This T cell receptor (beta chain) originates from a study of cytomegalovirus exposure and HLA in healthy donors. Study-level background: Researchers found that about 82% of fewer than 450 genotyped donors fell within the Caucasian-associated ancestry cluster.

The PCR used 60 Vbeta and 13 Jbeta primers. Data came from immunoSEQ multiplex PCR; TCRdb stores just in-frame clones and leaves some out. The sample has about 170,000 clones; roughly 83% are singletons. V was trimmed by 8 bases and J by 3 bases, leaving 19 bases between them. The germline CDR1 and CDR2 sequences are SNHLY and FYNNEI. The CDR3 is 16 amino acids. Overall study results and limits: In vitro testing confirmed a few CMV-associated chains as specific for CMV antigens.

About this clone: Antigen specificity is unknown.

The sequencing sample was made of PBMCs. The chain links TRBV2 to TRBJ1-4; D may be TRBD1 (6 bases). The TCR originated in a boy between 2 and 10 years old in good health and CMV-seronegative. CDR3 sequence: CASRGGALMANEKLFF. DNA of the CDR3: TGTGCCAGCCGGGGGGGCGCGTTAATGGCTAATGAAAAACTGTTTTTT. The full variable domain, with the rest looked up from reference TRBV2 and TRBJ1-4, is EPEVTQTPSHQVTQMGQEVILRCVPISNHLYFYWYRQILGQKVEFLVSFYNNEISEKSEIFDDQFSVERPDGSNFTLKIRSTKLEDSAMYFCASRGGALMANEKLFFGSGTQLSVL.